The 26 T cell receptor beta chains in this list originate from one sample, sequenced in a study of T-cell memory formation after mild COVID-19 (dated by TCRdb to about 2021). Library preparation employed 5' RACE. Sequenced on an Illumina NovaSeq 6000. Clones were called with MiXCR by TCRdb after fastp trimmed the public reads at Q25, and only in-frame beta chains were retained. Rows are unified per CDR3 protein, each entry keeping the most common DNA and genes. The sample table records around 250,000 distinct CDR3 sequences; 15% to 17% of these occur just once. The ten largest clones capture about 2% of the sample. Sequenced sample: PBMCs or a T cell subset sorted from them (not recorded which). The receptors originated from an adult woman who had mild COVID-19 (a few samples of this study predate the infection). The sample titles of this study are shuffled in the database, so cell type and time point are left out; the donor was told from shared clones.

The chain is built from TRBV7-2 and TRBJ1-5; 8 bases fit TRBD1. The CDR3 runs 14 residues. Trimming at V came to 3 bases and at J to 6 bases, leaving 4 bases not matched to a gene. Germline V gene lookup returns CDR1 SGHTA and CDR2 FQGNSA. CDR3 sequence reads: CASSFDRGGQPQHF. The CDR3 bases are TGTGCCAGCAGCTTTGACAGGGGTGGTCAGCCCCAGCATTTT.

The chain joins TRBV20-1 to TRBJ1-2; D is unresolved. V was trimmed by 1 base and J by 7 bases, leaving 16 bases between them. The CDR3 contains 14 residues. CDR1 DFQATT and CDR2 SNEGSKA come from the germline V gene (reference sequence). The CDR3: CSARGTDPFGGYTF. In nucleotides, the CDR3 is TGCAGTGCTAGAGGAACGGACCCTTTTGGTGGCTACACCTTC.

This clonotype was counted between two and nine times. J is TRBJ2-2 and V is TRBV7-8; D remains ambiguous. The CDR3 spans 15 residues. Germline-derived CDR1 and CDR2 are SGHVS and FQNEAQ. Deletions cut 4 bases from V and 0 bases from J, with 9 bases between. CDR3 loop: CASSSVRANTGELFF. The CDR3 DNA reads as TGTGCCAGCAGCTCCGTCCGGGCGAACACCGGGGAGCTGTTTTTT.

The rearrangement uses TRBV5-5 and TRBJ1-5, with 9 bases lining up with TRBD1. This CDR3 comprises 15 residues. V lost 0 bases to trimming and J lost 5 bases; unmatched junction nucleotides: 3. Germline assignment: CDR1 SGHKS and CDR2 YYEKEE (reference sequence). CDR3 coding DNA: TGTGCCAGCAGCTTGGCGCACAGGGGGCATCAGCCCCAGCATTTT. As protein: CASSLAHRGHQPQHF. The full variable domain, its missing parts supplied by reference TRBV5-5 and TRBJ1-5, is DAGVTQSPTHLIKTRGQQVTLRCSPISGHKSVSWYQQVLGQGPQFIFQYYEKEERGRGNFPDRFSARQFPNYSSELNVNALLLGDSALYLCASSLAHRGHQPQHFGDGTRLSIL.

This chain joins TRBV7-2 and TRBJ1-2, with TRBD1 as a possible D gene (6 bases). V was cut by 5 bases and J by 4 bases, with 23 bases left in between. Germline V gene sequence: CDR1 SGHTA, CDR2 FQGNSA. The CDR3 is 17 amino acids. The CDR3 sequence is CASSPHGTAGAIYGYTF. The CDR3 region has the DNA TGTGCCAGCAGCCCACACGGAACAGCAGGGGCCATCTATGGCTACACCTTC.

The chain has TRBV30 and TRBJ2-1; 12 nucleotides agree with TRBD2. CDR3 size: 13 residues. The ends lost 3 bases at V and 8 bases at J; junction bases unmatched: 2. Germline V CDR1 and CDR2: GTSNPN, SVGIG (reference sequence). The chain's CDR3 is CAWRTSGRHEQFF. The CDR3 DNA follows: TGTGCCTGGAGAACTAGCGGGAGGCATGAGCAGTTCTTC.

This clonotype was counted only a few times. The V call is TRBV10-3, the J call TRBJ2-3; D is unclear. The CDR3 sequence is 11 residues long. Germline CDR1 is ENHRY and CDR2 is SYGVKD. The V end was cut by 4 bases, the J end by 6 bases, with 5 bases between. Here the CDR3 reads CAISGRDTQYF. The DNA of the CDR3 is TGTGCCATCAGTGGCCGGGATACGCAGTATTTT.

The CDR3 coding sequence is TGTGCCAGCAGCTTACACGGTAACTCTGGGGCCAACGTCCTGACTTTC. Its translation: CASSLHGNSGANVLTF. The chain carries TRBV5-4 and TRBJ2-6; unclear D gene. The germline gives CDR1 SGHNT, CDR2 YYREEE (reference sequence). CDR3 length: 16 amino acids. V shed 2 bases and J shed 0 bases, with 9 bases lying between them. Using reference TRBV5-4 and TRBJ2-6 for the parts outside the CDR3, the full variable domain is ETGVTQSPTHLIKTRGQQVTLRCSSQSGHNTVSWYQQALGQGPQFIFQYYREEENGRGNFPPRFSGLQFPNYSSELNVNALELDDSALYLCASSLHGNSGANVLTFGAGSRLTVL.

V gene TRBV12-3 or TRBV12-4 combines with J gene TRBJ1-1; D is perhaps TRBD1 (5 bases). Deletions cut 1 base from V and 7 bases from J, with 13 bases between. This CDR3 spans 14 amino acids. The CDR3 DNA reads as TGTGCCAGCAGTTTAGTGGTAGGGGAGGGTGAAGCTTTCTTT. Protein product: CASSLVVGEGEAFF.

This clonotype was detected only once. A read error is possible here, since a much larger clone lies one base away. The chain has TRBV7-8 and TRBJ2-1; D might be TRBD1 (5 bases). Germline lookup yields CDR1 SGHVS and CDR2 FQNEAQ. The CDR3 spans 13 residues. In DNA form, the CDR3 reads TGTGCCAGCAGCTTAGCGTGGGGCAATGAGCAGTCCTTC. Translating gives CASSLAWGNEQSF. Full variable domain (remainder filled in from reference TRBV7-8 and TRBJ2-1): GAGVSQSPRYKVAKRGQDVALRCDPISGHVSLFWYQQALGQGPEFLTYFQNEAQLDKSGLPSDRFFAERPEGSVSTLKIQRTQQEDSAVYLCASSLAWGNEQSFGPGTRLTVL.

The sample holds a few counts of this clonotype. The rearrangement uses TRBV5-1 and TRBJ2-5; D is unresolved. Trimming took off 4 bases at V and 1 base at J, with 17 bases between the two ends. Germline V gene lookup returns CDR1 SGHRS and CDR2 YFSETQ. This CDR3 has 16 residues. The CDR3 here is CASSAVGQKTQETQYF. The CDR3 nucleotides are TGCGCCAGCAGCGCGGTCGGGCAGAAGACCCAAGAGACCCAGTACTTC.

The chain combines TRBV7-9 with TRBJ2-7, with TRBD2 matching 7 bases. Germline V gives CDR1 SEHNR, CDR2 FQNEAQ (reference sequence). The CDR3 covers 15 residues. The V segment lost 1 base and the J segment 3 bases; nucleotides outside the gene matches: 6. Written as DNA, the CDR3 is TGTGCCAGCAGCTTAGTACAGAGCGGGGACTACGAGCAGTACTTC. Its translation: CASSLVQSGDYEQYF. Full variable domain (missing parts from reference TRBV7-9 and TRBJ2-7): DTGVSQNPRHKITKRGQNVTFRCDPISEHNRLYWYRQTLGQGPEFLTYFQNEAQLEKSRLLSDRFSAERPKGSFSTLEIQRTEQGDSAMYLCASSLVQSGDYEQYFGPGTRLTVT.

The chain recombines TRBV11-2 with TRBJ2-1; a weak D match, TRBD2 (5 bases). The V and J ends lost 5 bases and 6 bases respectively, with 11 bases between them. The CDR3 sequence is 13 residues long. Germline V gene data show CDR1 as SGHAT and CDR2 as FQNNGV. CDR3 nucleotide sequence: TGTGCCAGCAGCCACCCCCGGGGCAATGAGCAGTTCTTC. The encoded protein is CASSHPRGNEQFF.

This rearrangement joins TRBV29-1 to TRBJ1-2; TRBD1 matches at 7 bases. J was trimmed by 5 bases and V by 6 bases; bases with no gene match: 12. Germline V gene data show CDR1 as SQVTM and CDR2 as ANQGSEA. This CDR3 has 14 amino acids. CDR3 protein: CSVKKQGSEYGYTF. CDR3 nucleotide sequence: TGCAGCGTAAAAAAACAGGGGTCTGAATATGGCTACACCTTC.

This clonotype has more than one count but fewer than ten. This chain's CDR3 is CASSSGTANEKLFF. CDR3 DNA sequence: TGTGCCAGCAGCTCCGGGACAGCGAATGAAAAACTGTTTTTT. The rearrangement uses TRBV5-5 and TRBJ1-4; TRBD1 matches at 7 bases. CDR1 and CDR2 (germline): SGHKS, YYEKEE (reference sequence). The CDR3 is 14 amino acids. V gave up 3 bases and J gave up 5 bases; unmatched junction bases: 4.

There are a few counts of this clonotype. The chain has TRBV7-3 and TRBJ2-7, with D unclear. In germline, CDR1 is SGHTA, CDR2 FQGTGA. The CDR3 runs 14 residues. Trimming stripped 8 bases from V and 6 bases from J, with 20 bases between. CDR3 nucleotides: TGTGCCAGCGCGCCCGATCGCCGCTCCCCCGAGCAGTACTTC. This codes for CASAPDRRSPEQYF.

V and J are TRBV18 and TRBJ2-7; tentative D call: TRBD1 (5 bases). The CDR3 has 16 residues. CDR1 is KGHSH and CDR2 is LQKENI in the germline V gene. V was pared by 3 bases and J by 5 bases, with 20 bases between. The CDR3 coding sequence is TGTGCCAGCTCACCCCGGTATCAGGGCCTTGGGGACGAGCAGTACTTC. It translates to CASSPRYQGLGDEQYF.

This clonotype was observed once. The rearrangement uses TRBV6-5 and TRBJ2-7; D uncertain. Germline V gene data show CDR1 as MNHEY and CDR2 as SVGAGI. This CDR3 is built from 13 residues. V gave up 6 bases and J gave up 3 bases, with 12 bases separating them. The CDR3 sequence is CASRSTRDYEQYF. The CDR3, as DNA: TGTGCCAGCAGGAGTACACGAGACTACGAGCAGTACTTC.

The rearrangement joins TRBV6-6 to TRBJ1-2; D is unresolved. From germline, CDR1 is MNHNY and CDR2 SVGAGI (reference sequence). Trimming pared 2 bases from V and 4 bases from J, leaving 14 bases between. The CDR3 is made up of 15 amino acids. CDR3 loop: CASSYDGPAGYGYTF. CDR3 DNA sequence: TGTGCCAGCAGTTACGACGGACCCGCTGGCTATGGCTACACCTTC.

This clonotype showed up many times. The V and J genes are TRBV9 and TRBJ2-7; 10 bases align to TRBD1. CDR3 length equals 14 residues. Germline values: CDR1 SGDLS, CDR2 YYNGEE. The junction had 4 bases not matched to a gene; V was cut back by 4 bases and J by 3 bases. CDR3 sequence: CASSRGQGNYEQYF. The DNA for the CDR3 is TGTGCCAGCAGCCGGGGACAGGGGAACTACGAGCAGTACTTC.

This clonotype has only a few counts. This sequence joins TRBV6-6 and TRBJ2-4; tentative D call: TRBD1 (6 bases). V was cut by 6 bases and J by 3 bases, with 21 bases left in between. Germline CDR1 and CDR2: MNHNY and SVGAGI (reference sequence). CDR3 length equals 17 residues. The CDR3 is CASSDQTHRVRKNIQYF. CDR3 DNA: TGTGCCAGCAGCGACCAGACACACAGGGTCCGCAAAAACATTCAGTACTTC.

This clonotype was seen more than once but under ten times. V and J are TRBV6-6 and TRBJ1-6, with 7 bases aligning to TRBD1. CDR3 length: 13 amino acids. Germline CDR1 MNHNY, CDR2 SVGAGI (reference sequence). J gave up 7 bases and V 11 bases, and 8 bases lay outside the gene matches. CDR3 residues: CASQGGINSPLHF. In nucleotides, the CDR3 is TGTGCCTCTCAGGGGGGTATCAATTCACCCCTCCACTTT.

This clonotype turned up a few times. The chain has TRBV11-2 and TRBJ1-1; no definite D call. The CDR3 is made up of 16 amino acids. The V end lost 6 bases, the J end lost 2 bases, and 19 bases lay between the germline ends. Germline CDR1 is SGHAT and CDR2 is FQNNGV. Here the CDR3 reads CASRPPVGRVNTEAFF. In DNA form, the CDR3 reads TGTGCCAGCAGACCACCAGTTGGGAGGGTAAACACTGAAGCTTTCTTT.

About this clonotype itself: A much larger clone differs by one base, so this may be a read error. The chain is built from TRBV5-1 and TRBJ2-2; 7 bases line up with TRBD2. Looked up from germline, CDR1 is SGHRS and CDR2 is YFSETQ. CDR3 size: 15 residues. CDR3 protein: CASSFSGTNTGVLFF. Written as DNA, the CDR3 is TGCGCCAGCAGCTTCTCCGGGACTAACACCGGGGTGCTGTTTTTT.

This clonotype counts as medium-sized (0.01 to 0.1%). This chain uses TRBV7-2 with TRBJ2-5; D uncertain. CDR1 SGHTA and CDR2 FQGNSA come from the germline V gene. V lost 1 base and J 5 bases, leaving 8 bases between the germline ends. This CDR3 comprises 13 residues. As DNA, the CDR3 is TGTGCCAGCAGCTTAGGTTTGGTGGAGACCCAGTACTTC. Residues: CASSLGLVETQYF.

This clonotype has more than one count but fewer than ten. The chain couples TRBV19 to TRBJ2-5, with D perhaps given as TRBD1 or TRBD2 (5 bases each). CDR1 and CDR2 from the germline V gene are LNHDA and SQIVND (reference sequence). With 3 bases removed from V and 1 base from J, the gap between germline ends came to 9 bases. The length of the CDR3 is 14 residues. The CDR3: CASSIMRGQETQYF. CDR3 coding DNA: TGTGCCAGTAGTATCATGAGGGGCCAAGAGACCCAGTACTTC.